The clone carrying this T cell receptor (beta chain) was counted a few times. Its target is not known. Generated by immunoSEQ multiplex PCR, the TCRdb table keeps only in-frame clones and is missing some. The profile shows some 1,100,000 clones, around 78% of them singletons. This entry belongs to a study of shared clonotypes between healthy human individuals. Study-level findings and limits: Four donors showed sharing of 4.5% to 5% of naive CD4 clonotypes. Depth of sequencing was expected to influence donor clonotype sharing. The four-donor shared clonotypes exceeded non-shared clonotypes in generation probability, with non-shared ones scoring lower.

CDR1 is LNHNV and CDR2 is YYDKDF in the germline V gene (reference sequence). The CDR3 is made up of 13 amino acids. V was trimmed by 5 bases and J by 0 bases, leaving 6 bases between them. The receptor was derived from a man between 18 and 29 years old in good health. Some clones in this sample may be carry-over from other donors' samples. The chain is built from TRBV15 and TRBJ2-3; unclear D gene. Sequenced: memory CD4+ T cells from PBMCs. Regarding subset: CD45RA-negative fraction. The chain's CDR3 is CATSVDSTDTQYF. DNA of the CDR3: TGTGCCACCAGCGTTGATAGCACAGATACGCAGTATTTT.